The present TCR beta chain was sequenced within a study of T cells in Graves' hyperthyroidism and ophthalmopathy. These patients, aged 18 to 65, had recently diagnosed hyperthyroidism lasting under 2 months. Lactation, pregnancy, other autoimmune disease or uncontrolled infection led to exclusion of patients. V lost 6 bases and J lost 0, with 9 bases in between. The CDR3 is 13 residues long. Germline-derived CDR1 and CDR2 are SNHLY and FYNNEI. General study points: Most thyroid-expanded clonotypes above 0.001 were also found in blood.

RNA transcripts yielded amplified TCR beta CDR3 regions. The HTBI primer set drove a first-round RT-PCR of the TCR CDR3. Each CDR3 protein gets one entry after TCRdb re-called the multiplex PCR reads with MiXCR. The sample records hundreds of thousands of distinct CDR3 sequences, roughly 37% being singletons. This clonotype was recorded a few times. Its antigen is not known. The sequence derives from a young man with Graves' hyperthyroidism. The chain combines TRBV2 with TRBJ2-7; D is possibly TRBD1 (6 bases). The material sequenced was blood. The CDR3 DNA is TGTGCCAGCAGGGACAGCAACTCCTACGAGCAGTACTTC. It yields the protein CASRDSNSYEQYF.